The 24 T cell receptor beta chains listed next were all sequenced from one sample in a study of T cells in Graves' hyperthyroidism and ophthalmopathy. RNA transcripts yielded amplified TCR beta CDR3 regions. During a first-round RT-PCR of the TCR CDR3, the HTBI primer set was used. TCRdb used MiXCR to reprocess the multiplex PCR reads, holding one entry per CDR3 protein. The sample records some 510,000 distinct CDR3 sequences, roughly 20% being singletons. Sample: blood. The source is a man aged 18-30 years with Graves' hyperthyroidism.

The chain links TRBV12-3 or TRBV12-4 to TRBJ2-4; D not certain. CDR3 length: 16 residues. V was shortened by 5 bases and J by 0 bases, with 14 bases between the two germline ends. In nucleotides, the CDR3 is TGTGCCAGCAGTGCCTCCACCGAGCTAGCCAAAAACATTCAGTACTTC. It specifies CASSASTELAKNIQYF.

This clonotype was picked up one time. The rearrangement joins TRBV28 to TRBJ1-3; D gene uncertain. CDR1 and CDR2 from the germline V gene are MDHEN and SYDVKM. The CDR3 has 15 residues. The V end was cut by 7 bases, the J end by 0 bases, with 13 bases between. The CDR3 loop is CASTPGGNSGNTIYF. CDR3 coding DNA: TGTGCCAGCACCCCAGGCGGCAACTCTGGAAACACCATATATTTT.

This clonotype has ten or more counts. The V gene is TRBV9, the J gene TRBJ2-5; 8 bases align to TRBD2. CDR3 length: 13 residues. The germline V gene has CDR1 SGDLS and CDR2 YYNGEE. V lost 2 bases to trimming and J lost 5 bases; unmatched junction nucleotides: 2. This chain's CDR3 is CASSVTGGETQYF. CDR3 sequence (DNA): TGTGCCAGCAGCGTTACGGGAGGGGAGACCCAGTACTTC. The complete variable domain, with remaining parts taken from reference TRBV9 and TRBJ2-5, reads DSGVTQTPKHLITATGQRVTLRCSPRSGDLSVYWYQQSLDQGLQFLIQYYNGEERAKGNILERFSAQQFPDLHSELNLSSLELGDSALYFCASSVTGGETQYFGPGTRLLVL.

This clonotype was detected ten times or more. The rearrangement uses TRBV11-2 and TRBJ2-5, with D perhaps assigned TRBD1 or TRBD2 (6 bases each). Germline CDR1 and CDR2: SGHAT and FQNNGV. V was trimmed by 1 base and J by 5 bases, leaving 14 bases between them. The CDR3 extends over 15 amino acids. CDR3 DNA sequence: TGTGCCAGCAGCTTAGGCTCGGTGGGGGGCGAGACCCAGTACTTC. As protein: CASSLGSVGGETQYF. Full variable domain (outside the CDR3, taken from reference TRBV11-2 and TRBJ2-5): EAGVAQSPRYKIIEKRQSVAFWCNPISGHATLYWYQQILGQGPKLLIQFQNNGVVDDSQLPKDRFSAERLKGVDSTLKIQPAKLEDSAVYLCASSLGSVGGETQYFGPGTRLLVL.

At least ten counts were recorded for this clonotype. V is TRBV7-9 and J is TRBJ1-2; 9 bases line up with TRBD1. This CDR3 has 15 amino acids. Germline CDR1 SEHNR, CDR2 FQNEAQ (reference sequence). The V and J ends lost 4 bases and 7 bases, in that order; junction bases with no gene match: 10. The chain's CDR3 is CASSSSSGGQGGYTF. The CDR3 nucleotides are TGTGCCAGCAGCTCCTCCTCTGGGGGACAGGGTGGCTACACCTTC.

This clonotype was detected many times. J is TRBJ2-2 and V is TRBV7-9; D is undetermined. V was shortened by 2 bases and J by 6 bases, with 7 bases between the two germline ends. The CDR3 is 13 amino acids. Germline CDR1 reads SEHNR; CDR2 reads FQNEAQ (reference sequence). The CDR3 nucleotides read TGTGCCAGCAGCTTACTCACGGCCGGGGAGCTGTTTTTT. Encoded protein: CASSLLTAGELFF.

CDR3 DNA: TGTGCCAGCATCGCGCCCGCAGCCTATGGCTACACCTTC. This encodes CASIAPAAYGYTF. This sequence joins TRBV6-1 and TRBJ1-2, with D hard to call. The CDR3 sequence is 13 residues long. Trimming took off 7 bases at V and 4 bases at J, with 13 bases between the two ends. CDR1 is MNHNS and CDR2 is SASEGT in the germline V gene.

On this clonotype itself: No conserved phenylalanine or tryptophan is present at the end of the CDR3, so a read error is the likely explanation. For the CDR3, the DNA is TGCGCCAGCATTACTACTCATAGCGGCGGGGAGCTGTTTTAT. Translated: CASITTHSGGELFY. The chain couples TRBV10-1 to TRBJ2-2, with a possible D match to TRBD2 (6 bases). The ends were cut back, 7 bases at V and 7 bases at J, with 16 bases in the middle. The length of the CDR3 is 14 residues. Germline assignment: CDR1 WNHNN and CDR2 SYGVQD (reference sequence).

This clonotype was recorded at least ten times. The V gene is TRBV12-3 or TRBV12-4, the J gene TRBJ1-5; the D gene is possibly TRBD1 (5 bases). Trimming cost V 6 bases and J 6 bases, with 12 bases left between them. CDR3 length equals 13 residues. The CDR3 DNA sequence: TGTGCCAGCAGCCCCCGGGGCCTTCAGCCCCAGCATTTT. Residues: CASSPRGLQPQHF.

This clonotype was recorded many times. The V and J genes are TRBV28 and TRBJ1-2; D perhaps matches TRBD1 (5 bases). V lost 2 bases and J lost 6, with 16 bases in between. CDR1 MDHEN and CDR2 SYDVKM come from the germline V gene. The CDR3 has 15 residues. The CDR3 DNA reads TGTGCCAGCAGTTTAATCATCCGAGGAGGGGATGGCTACACCTTC. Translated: CASSLIIRGGDGYTF.

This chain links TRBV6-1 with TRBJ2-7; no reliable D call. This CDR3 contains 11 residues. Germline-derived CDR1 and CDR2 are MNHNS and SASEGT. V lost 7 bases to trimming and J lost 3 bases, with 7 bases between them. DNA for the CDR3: TGTGCCAGCACCAACAACTACGAGCAGTACTTC. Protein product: CASTNNYEQYF.

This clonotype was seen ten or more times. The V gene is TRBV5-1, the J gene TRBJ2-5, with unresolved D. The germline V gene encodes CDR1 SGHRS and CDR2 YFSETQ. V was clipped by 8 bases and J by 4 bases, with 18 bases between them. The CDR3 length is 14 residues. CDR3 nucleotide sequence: TGCGCCAGTATGAGCAGCTACCCGTCAGAGACCCAGTACTTC. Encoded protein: CASMSSYPSETQYF.

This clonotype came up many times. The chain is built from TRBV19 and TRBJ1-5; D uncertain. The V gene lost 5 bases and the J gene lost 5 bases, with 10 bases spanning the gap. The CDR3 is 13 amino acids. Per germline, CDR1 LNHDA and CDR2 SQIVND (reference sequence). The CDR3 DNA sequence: TGTGCCAGTAGTTCCGCCGGCCATCAGCCCCAGCATTTT. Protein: CASSSAGHQPQHF.

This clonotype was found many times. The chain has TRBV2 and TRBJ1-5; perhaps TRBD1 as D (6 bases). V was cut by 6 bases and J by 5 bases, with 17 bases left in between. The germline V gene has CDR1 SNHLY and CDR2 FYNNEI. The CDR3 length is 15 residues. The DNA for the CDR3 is TGTGCCAGCAGGGAATCAGGGGTGGTGGATCAGCCCCAGCATTTT. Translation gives CASRESGVVDQPQHF.

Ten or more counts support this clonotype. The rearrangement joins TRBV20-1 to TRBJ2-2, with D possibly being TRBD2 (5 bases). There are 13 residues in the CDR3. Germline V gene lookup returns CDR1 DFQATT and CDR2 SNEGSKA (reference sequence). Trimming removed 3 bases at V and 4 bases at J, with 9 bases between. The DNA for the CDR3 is TGCAGTGCTAGGGGGAGCCTCACCGGGGAGCTGTTTTTT. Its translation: CSARGSLTGELFF.

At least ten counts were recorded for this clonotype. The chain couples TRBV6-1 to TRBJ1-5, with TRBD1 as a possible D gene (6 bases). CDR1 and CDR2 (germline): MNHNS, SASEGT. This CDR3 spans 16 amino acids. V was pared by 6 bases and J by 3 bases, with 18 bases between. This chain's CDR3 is CASSEPQGWNNQPQHF. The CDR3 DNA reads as TGTGCCAGCAGCGAGCCACAGGGTTGGAACAATCAGCCCCAGCATTTT.

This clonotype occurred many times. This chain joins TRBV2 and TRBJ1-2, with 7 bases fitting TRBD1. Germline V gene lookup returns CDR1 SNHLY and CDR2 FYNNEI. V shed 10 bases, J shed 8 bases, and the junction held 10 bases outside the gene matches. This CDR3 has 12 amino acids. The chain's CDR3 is CATRGQGDGYTF. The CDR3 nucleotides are TGTGCCACCAGAGGGCAGGGGGACGGCTACACCTTC.

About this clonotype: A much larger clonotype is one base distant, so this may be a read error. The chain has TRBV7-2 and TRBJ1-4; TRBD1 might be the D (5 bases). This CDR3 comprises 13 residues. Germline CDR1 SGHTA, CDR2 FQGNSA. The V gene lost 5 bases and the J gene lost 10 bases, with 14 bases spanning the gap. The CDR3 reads CASSRSTGGKLFF. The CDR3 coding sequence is TGTGCCAGCAGCCGAAGTACAGGTGGAAAACTGTTTTTT.

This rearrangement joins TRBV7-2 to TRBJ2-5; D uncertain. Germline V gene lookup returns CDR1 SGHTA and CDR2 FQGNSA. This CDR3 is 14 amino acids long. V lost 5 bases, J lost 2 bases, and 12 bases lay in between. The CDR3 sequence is CASSARSNQETQYF. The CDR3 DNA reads TGTGCCAGCAGCGCCCGGTCAAATCAAGAGACCCAGTACTTC. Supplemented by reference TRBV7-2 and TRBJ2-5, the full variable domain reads GAGVSQSPSNKVTEKGKDVELRCDPISGHTALYWYRQSLGQGLEFLIYFQGNSAPDKSGLPSDRFSAERTGGSVSTLTIQRTQQEDSAVYLCASSARSNQETQYFGPGTRLLVL.

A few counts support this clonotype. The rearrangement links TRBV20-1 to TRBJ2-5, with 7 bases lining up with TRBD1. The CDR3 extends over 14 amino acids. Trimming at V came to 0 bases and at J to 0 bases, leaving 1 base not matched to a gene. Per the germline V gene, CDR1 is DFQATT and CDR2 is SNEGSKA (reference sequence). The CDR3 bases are TGCAGTGCTAGAGAGGGGACAGACCAAGAGACCCAGTACTTC. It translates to CSAREGTDQETQYF.

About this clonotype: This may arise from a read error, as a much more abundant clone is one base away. The CDR3 nucleotides are TGTGCCAGCAGTGAGCAGGGGAGTATGTATGGCTACACCTTC. Residues: CASSEQGSMYGYTF. This chain uses TRBV2 with TRBJ1-2, with a possible D match to TRBD1 (6 bases). The CDR3 totals 14 residues. CDR1 and CDR2 (germline): SNHLY, FYNNEI. V was trimmed by 3 bases and J by 5 bases, leaving 13 bases between them. Full variable domain (missing parts from reference TRBV2 and TRBJ1-2): EPEVTQTPSHQVTQMGQEVILRCVPISNHLYFYWYRQILGQKVEFLVSFYNNEISEKSEIFDDQFSVERPDGSNFTLKIRSTKLEDSAMYFCASSEQGSMYGYTFGSGTRLTVV.

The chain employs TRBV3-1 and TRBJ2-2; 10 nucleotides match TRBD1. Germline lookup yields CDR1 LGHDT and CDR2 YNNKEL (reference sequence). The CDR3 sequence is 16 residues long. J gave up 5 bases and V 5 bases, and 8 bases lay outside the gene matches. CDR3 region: CASSWTGGTGTGELFF. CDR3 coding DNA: TGTGCCAGCAGCTGGACAGGGGGAACGGGGACCGGGGAGCTGTTTTTT.

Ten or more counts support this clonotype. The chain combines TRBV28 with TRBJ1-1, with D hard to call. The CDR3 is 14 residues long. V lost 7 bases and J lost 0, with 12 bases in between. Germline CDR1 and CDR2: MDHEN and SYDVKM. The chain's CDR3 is CASTMAPLNTEAFF. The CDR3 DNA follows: TGTGCCAGCACTATGGCGCCTCTGAACACTGAAGCTTTCTTT.

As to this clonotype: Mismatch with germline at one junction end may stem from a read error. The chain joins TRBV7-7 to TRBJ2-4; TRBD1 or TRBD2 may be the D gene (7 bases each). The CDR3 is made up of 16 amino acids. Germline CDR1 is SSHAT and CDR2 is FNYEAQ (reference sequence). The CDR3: CASSQGGIWCKNIQYF. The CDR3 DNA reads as TGTGCTAGCAGCCAGGGGGGGATCTGGTGCAAAAACATTCAGTACTTC.